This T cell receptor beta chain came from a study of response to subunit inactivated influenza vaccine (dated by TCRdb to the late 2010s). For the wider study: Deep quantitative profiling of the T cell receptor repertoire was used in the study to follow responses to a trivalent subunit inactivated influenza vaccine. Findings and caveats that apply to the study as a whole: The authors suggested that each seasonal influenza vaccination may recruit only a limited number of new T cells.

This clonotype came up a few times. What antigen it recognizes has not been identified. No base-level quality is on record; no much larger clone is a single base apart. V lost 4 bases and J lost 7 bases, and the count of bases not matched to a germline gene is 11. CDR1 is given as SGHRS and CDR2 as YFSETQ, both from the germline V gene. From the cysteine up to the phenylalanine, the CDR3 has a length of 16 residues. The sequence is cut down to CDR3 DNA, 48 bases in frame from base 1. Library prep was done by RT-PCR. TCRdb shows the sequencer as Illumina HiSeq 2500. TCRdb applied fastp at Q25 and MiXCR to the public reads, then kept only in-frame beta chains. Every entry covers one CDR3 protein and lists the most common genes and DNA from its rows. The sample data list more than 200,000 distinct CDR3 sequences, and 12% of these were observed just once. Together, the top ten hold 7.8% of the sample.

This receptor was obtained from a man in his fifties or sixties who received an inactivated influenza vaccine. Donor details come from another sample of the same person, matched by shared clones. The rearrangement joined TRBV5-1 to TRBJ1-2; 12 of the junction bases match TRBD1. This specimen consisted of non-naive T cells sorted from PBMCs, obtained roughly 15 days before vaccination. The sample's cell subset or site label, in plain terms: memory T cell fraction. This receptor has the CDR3 CASSPTRDRGLIGYTF. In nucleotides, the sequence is TGCGCCAGCAGCCCAACCCGGGACAGGGGGCTGATTGGCTACACCTTC.